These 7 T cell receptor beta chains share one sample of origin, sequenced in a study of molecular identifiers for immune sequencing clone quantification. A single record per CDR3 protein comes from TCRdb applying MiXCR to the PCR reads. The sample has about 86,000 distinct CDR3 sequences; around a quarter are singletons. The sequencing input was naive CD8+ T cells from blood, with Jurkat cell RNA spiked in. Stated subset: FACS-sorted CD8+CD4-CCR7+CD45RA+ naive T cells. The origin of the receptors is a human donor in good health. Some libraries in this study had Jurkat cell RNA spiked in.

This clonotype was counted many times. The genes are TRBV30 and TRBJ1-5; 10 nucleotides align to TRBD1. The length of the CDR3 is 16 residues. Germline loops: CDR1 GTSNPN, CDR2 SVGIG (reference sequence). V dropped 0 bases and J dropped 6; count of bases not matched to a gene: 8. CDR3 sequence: CAWSVGAGQGSQPQHF. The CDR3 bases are TGTGCCTGGAGTGTAGGAGCGGGACAGGGGAGTCAGCCCCAGCATTTT.

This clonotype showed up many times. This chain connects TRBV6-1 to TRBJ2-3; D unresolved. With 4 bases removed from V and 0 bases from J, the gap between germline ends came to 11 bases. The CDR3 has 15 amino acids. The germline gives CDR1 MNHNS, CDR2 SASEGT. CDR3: CASSVGRFSTDTQYF. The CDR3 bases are TGTGCCAGCAGTGTAGGACGGTTTAGCACAGATACGCAGTATTTT.

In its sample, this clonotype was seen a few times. The CDR3 nucleotides read TGTGCCAGCACCTACCAGAGGGATTCACCCCTCCACTTT. It specifies CASTYQRDSPLHF. The J gene is TRBJ1-6, the V gene TRBV6-5; the D is unclear. Germline CDR1 MNHEY, CDR2 SVGAGI. This CDR3 is built from 13 residues. Trimming left V 7 bases short and J 8 bases short, with 12 bases between.

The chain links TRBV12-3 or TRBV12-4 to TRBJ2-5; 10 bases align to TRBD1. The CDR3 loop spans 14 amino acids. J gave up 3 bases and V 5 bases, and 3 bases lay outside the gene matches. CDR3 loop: CASSPGTGEETQYF. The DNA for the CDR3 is TGTGCCAGCAGTCCCGGGACAGGGGAAGAGACCCAGTACTTC.

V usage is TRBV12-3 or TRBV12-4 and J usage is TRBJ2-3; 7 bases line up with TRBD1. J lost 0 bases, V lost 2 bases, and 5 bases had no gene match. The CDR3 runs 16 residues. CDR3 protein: CASSLSVTGSTDTQYF. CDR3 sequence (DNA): TGTGCCAGCAGTTTATCTGTGACAGGGAGCACAGATACGCAGTATTTT.

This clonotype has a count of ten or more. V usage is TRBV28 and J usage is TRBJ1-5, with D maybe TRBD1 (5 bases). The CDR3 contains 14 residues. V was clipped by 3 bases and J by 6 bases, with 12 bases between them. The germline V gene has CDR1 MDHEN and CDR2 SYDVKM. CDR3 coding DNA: TGTGCCAGCAGTTTGTTGGGGGGTGGTCAGCCCCAGCATTTT. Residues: CASSLLGGGQPQHF.

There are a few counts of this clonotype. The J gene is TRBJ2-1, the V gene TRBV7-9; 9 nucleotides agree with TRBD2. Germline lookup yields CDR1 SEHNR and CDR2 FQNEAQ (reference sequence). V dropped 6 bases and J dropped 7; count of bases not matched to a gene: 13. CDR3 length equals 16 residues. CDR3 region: CASRVGASGNANEQFF. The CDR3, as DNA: TGTGCCAGCAGAGTAGGGGCTAGCGGGAATGCAAATGAGCAGTTCTTC.